This T cell receptor (beta chain) was profiled in a study of cytomegalovirus exposure and HLA in healthy donors. As for the study in general: Within an early data release were tens of millions of unique TCRs drawn from HLA-typed donors. Study conclusions and caveats: The study recorded fewer than 200 TCR beta chains that were cytomegalovirus-associated. Certain indistinguishable V segments, among them TRBV6-2 and TRBV6-3, were excluded.

For this clone: Its target is not known.

It was with 60 Vbeta and 13 Jbeta primers that the PCR ran. Here immunoSEQ multiplex PCR was the method, and the copy in TCRdb shows in-frame clones only, minus some. Among approximately 60,000 clones, about 82% were seen once, and the ten largest hold 1.6%. The ends lost 5 bases at V and 11 bases at J; junction bases unmatched: 15. CDR3 size: 15 residues. Looked up from germline, CDR1 is SEHNR and CDR2 is FQNEAQ (reference sequence). The V gene is TRBV7-9, the J gene TRBJ1-1; the match to TRBD1 covers 9 bases. The specimen was PBMCs. The TCR was taken from a man between 25 and 39 years old in good health and CMV-seronegative. Written as DNA, the CDR3 is TGTGCCAGCAGCCAGGCCGGGACAGGGCAGGATTCGGCTTTCTTT. Its protein is CASSQAGTGQDSAFF.